The text below deals with one T cell receptor (beta chain). In germline, CDR1 is GTSNPN, CDR2 SVGIG (reference sequence). V was clipped by 0 bases and J by 2 bases, with 11 bases between them. CDR3 length equals 15 residues. TCRdb's copy holds only in-frame clones and misses some; the assay was immunoSEQ multiplex PCR. The table lists 37,000 or so clones, 75% to 90% of them singletons. The sample belongs to a study of T cell clonotyping in hematopoietic cell transplantation. Sequencing used peripheral blood mononuclear cells. The sequence derives from a woman in her thirties or forties in good health. Some clones in this sample may be carry-over from other donors' samples. The rearrangement joins TRBV30 to TRBJ2-1; perhaps TRBD2 as D (5 bases). CDR3 residues: CAWSVVGVTYNEQFF. In DNA, the CDR3 is TGTGCCTGGAGTGTGGTCGGGGTAACCTACAATGAGCAGTTCTTC.